The T cell receptor (beta chain) under discussion was sequenced for a study of breast tumors, draining lymph nodes, adjacent tissues. Samples came from axillary lymph nodes draining the breast cancer. MiXCR was run by TCRdb on the multiplex PCR reads, yielding one entry per CDR3 protein. Here the sample spans about 140,000 distinct CDR3 sequences, around 20% being singletons. J was trimmed by 4 bases and V by 6 bases; bases with no gene match: 9. The CDR3 spans 15 residues. CDR1 is MDHEN and CDR2 is SYDVKM in the germline V gene. About this clonotype: The antigen remains undetermined.

Study-wide findings and caveats: That most tumor T cells come from lymph nodes remained unproven. Data fit most tumor T cells coming from lymph node, expanding in tumor. Tumors had less TCR diversity than lymph nodes, more than nontumor tissue.

This receptor was obtained from a female donor with breast cancer. Some clones in this sample may be carry-over from other donors' samples. Source material: axillary lymph node tissue. This chain links TRBV28 with TRBJ2-1, with 7 bases identical to TRBD2. This CDR3 reads CASSDSGRRYNEQFF. Here the CDR3 DNA reads TGTGCCAGCAGCGATAGCGGGCGCCGTTACAATGAGCAGTTCTTC.